The following is a T cell receptor (beta chain) sequence with its context. CDR3 length: 14 amino acids. The V and J ends lost 0 bases and 3 bases, in that order; junction bases with no gene match: 2. Germline V gives CDR1 SGHRS, CDR2 YFSETQ. It was with 60 Vbeta and 13 Jbeta primers that the PCR ran. Assay used: immunoSEQ multiplex PCR; TCRdb lists only in-frame clones, some missing. Of more than 110,000 clones detected, around 77% appear once; the ten largest clones hold 2.2%. This sample stems from a study of cytomegalovirus exposure and HLA in healthy donors. Sequencing used PBMCs. The TCR was taken from a man aged 25 to 40 in good health and CMV-seronegative. This chain joins TRBV5-1 and TRBJ2-5; 7 bases are shared with TRBD1. The CDR3 here is CASSLVQGKETQYF. DNA for the CDR3: TGCGCCAGCAGCTTGGTACAGGGGAAAGAGACCCAGTACTTC.